This T cell receptor beta chain appears in the sequencing data of a study of Graves' ophthalmopathy and Graves' hyperthyroidism. Study as a whole: Samples of peripheral blood were obtained at initial diagnosis, prior to treatment of any kind.

Germline CDR1 reads LNHDA; CDR2 reads SQIVND (reference sequence). The CDR3 covers 15 residues. Trimming cost V 3 bases and J 8 bases, with 19 bases left between them. This clonotype was counted ten times or more. Its target is unknown. The PBMCs had their origin in roughly 10 ml of fresh peripheral blood. Amplified TCR beta CDR3 regions were obtained using RNA transcripts as template. RT-PCR in the first round used HTBI primers; a second-round multiplex PCR followed. TCRdb re-called the multiplex PCR reads with MiXCR, one entry per CDR3 protein. The sample lists about 740,000 distinct CDR3 sequences; approximately 40% were seen once. General study points: Prediction of ophthalmopathy progression reached 70.59% sensitivity and approximately 73% specificity.

This chain connects TRBV19 to TRBJ1-2, with D perhaps matching TRBD1 (5 bases). This clonotype was sampled from an adult man with Graves' ophthalmopathy. Sequenced material: peripheral blood. The CDR3 region has the DNA TGTGCCAGTAGTATCGAGCCCAGGGACGTCCGAGGCTACACCTTC. Translated, it gives CASSIEPRDVRGYTF.